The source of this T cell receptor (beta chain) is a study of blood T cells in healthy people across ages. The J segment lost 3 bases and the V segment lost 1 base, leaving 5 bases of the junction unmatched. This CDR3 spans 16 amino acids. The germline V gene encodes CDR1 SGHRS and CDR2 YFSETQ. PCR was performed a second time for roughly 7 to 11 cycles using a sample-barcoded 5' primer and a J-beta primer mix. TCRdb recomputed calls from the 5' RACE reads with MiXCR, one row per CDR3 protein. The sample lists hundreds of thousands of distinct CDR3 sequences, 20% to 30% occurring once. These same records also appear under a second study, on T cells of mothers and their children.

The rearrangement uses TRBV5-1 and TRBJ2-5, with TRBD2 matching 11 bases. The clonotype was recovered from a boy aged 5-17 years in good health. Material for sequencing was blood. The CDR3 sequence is CASSLSVAGGEETQYF. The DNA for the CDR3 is TGCGCCAGCAGCTTGAGTGTAGCGGGAGGGGAAGAGACCCAGTACTTC.